The 14 T cell receptor beta chains below come from one sample, sequenced in a study of T cell repertoires in cytomegalovirus infection. TCRdb used MiXCR to reprocess the reads, holding one entry per CDR3 protein. The sample yields fewer than 1,000,000 distinct CDR3 sequences, around 32% seen once. The antigens of these receptors remain unknown. The material sequenced was cultured CD8+ T cells from PBMCs, taken from culture after CMV antigen stimulation. The receptor source for this set is a human donor in good health (CMV status not recorded). Some clones in this sample may be carry-over from other donors' samples.

This clonotype was seen a few times. The CDR3 DNA sequence: TGTGCCAGCAGTGCTTTAGGCGGGACAGATCCCTACGAGCAGTACGTC. As protein: CASSALGGTDPYEQYV. The chain employs TRBV6-2 or TRBV6-3 and TRBJ2-7; tentative D call: TRBD1 (7 bases). Germline loops: CDR1 MNHEY, CDR2 SVGEGT. V lost 5 bases and J lost 2, with 19 bases in between. The CDR3 is 16 amino acids.

This clonotype has more than one count but fewer than ten. The chain combines TRBV10-3 with TRBJ1-2; a possible D gene is TRBD1 (6 bases). Germline V CDR1 and CDR2: ENHRY, SYGVKD. The CDR3 sequence is 14 residues long. V lost 6 bases and J 8 bases, leaving 19 bases between the germline ends. CDR3 coding DNA: TGTGCCATCAGCAGTCTCGACAGGCGCGAAGGCTACACCTTC. Its protein product is CAISSLDRREGYTF.

Only one count was recorded for this clonotype. This chain connects TRBV5-1 to TRBJ2-3; D not resolved. Germline V gives CDR1 SGHRS, CDR2 YFSETQ. With 4 bases removed from V and 3 bases from J, the gap between germline ends came to 18 bases. This CDR3 has 16 amino acids. In nucleotides, the CDR3 is TGCGCCAGCAGCACTGATGAACCGCGTGGGACAGATACGCAGTATTTT. Residues: CASSTDEPRGTDTQYF.

The chain links TRBV7-2 to TRBJ2-7; 9 bases line up with TRBD2. Looked up from germline, CDR1 is SGHTA and CDR2 is FQGNSA. The CDR3 contains 17 residues. The trim removed 1 base at V and 1 base at J, leaving 8 bases unmatched. CDR3 sequence reads: CASSLEGSGGGSYEQYV. CDR3 in DNA: TGTGCCAGCAGCTTAGAGGGTAGCGGGGGAGGTTCCTACGAGCAGTACGTC.

CDR3 nucleotides: TGTGCCAGCAGTCCCCCTGGACAGCTTTACGAGCAGTACGTC. Translation gives CASSPPGQLYEQYV. This sequence joins TRBV6-2 or TRBV6-3 and TRBJ2-7; TRBD1 is a possible D gene (6 bases). In germline, CDR1 is MNHEY, CDR2 SVGEGT. V lost 5 bases, J lost 4 bases, and 15 bases lay in between. The CDR3 is 14 residues long.

This rearrangement joins TRBV2 to TRBJ2-3; D is unresolved. V was trimmed by 2 bases and J by 0 bases, leaving 9 bases between them. This CDR3 contains 15 residues. Germline V gene data show CDR1 as SNHLY and CDR2 as FYNNEI. CDR3 sequence: CASSEPFSSTDTQYF. The CDR3 DNA reads TGTGCCAGCAGTGAACCGTTTTCTAGCACAGATACGCAGTATTTT. The entire variable domain, with the rest obtained from reference TRBV2 and TRBJ2-3, is as follows: EPEVTQTPSHQVTQMGQEVILRCVPISNHLYFYWYRQILGQKVEFLVSFYNNEISEKSEIFDDQFSVERPDGSNFTLKIRSTKLEDSAMYFCASSEPFSSTDTQYFGPGTRLTVL.

This clonotype was counted many times. The chain carries TRBV7-2 and TRBJ2-7; D gene unclear. Per germline, CDR1 SGHTA and CDR2 FQGNSA. V was cut by 2 bases and J by 0 bases, with 11 bases left in between. This CDR3 is built from 15 residues. The CDR3, as DNA: TGTGCCAGCAGCTTAAACTTTCCTTCCTCCTACGAGCAGTACTTC. It yields the protein CASSLNFPSSYEQYF.

The rearrangement joins TRBV6-5 to TRBJ2-4; the match to TRBD1 covers 8 bases. The CDR3 covers 13 residues. With 4 bases clipped from V and 8 bases from J, the junction kept 4 bases outside the gene matches. Germline CDR1 and CDR2: MNHEY and SVGAGI. CDR3 sequence: CASSSATGDIQYF. CDR3 in DNA: TGTGCCAGCAGTTCGGCGACAGGGGACATTCAGTACTTC.

J is TRBJ2-4 and V is TRBV5-1, with 8 bases identical to TRBD1. V trimming: 1 base; J trimming: 8 bases; junction bases outside the gene matches: 8. CDR3 size: 15 residues. Germline V lookup: CDR1 SGHRS, CDR2 YFSETQ. The CDR3 bases are TGCGCCAGCAGCTTGATGGGACAGGTCATGGACATTCAGTACTTC. It specifies CASSLMGQVMDIQYF.

The chain is built from TRBV3-1 and TRBJ2-7; TRBD1 matches at 10 bases. After removal of 3 bases from V and 5 bases from J, the junction contained 7 bases not matched to a gene. The CDR3 covers 15 residues. Germline values: CDR1 LGHDT, CDR2 YNNKEL (reference sequence). The CDR3 is CASSQPGDRGHEQYF. The DNA of the CDR3 is TGTGCCAGCAGCCAGCCGGGGGACAGGGGCCACGAGCAGTACTTC.

This clonotype was seen only a few times. The chain combines TRBV6-8 with TRBJ2-3; D not certain. Trimming cost V 0 bases and J 3 bases, with 7 bases left between them. The CDR3 contains 14 residues. Germline-derived CDR1 and CDR2 are MNHGY and SAAAGT. The chain's CDR3 is CASSYSKPTDTQYF. The DNA for the CDR3 is TGTGCCAGCAGTTACTCGAAACCAACAGATACGCAGTATTTT.

This clonotype was counted at least ten times. This chain joins TRBV7-2 and TRBJ2-1; D uncertain. The V end was cut by 6 bases, the J end by 3 bases, with 12 bases between. Germline lookup yields CDR1 SGHTA and CDR2 FQGNSA. The CDR3 has 14 amino acids. The CDR3 sequence is CASRPRVDYNEQFF. CDR3 nucleotides: TGTGCCAGCAGACCCCGGGTAGACTACAATGAGCAGTTCTTC.

The V call is TRBV6-5, the J call TRBJ1-1; 8 bases fit TRBD1. Unmatched junction bases numbered 10, after V lost 0 bases and J lost 4 bases. This CDR3 is built from 17 residues. In germline, CDR1 is MNHEY, CDR2 SVGAGI. The CDR3 DNA follows: TGTGCCAGCAGTTACTCGAGGACAGGGACGTTGGCCACTGAAGCTTTCTTT. Its protein is CASSYSRTGTLATEAFF.

In this sample, this clonotype turned up a few times. The V gene is TRBV2, the J gene TRBJ2-1; weak D call: TRBD1 (6 bases). CDR3 length: 15 residues. The V end was cut by 9 bases, the J end by 7 bases, with 22 bases between. Germline V lookup: CDR1 SNHLY, CDR2 FYNNEI. CDR3: CARRFGETGRNEQFF. The CDR3 bases are TGTGCCAGACGTTTTGGGGAAACAGGGCGAAATGAGCAGTTCTTC. The full variable domain, in which reference TRBV2 and TRBJ2-1 provide the parts outside the CDR3, is EPEVTQTPSHQVTQMGQEVILRCVPISNHLYFYWYRQILGQKVEFLVSFYNNEISEKSEIFDDQFSVERPDGSNFTLKIRSTKLEDSAMYFCARRFGETGRNEQFFGPGTRLTVL.